Listed below are T cell receptor beta chains from one sample, sequenced in a study of blood T cell repertoires in COVID-19. Repertoires were generated with immunoSEQ multiplex PCR, while TCRdb's copy carries only in-frame clones and drops some. Of approximately 45,000 clones listed, roughly nine tenths are singletons. Material: peripheral blood. Receptors originate from a man between 65 and 79 years old with acute or convalescent COVID-19. Each CDR3 is given with its conserved first and last residue. Fields, in order: J gene, clone size, D gene, CDR3 length, V gene, CDR3 DNA, CDR3 protein. D genes are given only for firm matches. Expanded clones get a size class; other rows say once, few or many, or leave the size out.

TRBJ1-1	once	.	12	TRBV2	TGTGCCAGCAAAGCAGCGGGCACTGAAGCTTTCTTT	CASKAAGTEAFF
TRBJ1-4	.	TRBD1	15	TRBV28	TGTGCCAGCAGCTTCCGACAGGGCTTTAATGAAAAACTGTTTTTT	CASSFRQGFNEKLFF
TRBJ1-2	.	.	16	TRBV15	TGTGCCACCAGCAGAGTATACGGCAGGAGGGGCCTTGGCTACACCTTC	CATSRVYGRRGLGYTF
TRBJ2-3	.	.	15	TRBV7-2	TGTGCCAGCAGCTTAAGGGGGACTATTACAGATACGCAGTATTTT	CASSLRGTITDTQYF
TRBJ2-4	.	.	12	TRBV3-1/TRBV3-2	TGTGCCAGCAGCCCGTCCAAAAACATTCAGTACTTC	CASSPSKNIQYF
TRBJ2-7	.	.	12	TRBV2	TGTGCCAGCAGAAGACAGTCCTACGAGCAGTACTTC	CASRRQSYEQYF
TRBJ1-6	.	TRBD1	17	TRBV5-8	TGTGCCAGCAGCTTGTCCGGGACAGGGTCCTATAATTCACCCCTCCACTTT	CASSLSGTGSYNSPLHF
TRBJ1-2	.	TRBD1	16	TRBV29-1	TGCAGCGTTGAAGATCGGCAGGGGGGCAGTCCCTATGGCTACACCTTC	CSVEDRQGGSPYGYTF
TRBJ1-1	.	.	14	TRBV7-9	TGTGCCAGCAGCTCATTCACAGGGAACACTGAAGCTTTCTTT	CASSSFTGNTEAFF
TRBJ2-3	.	.	14	TRBV3-1/TRBV3-2	TGTGCCAGCAGCCAATTTACAGGCACAGATACGCAGTATTTT	CASSQFTGTDTQYF
TRBJ2-2	.	.	18	TRBV6-8	TGTGCCAGCAGTTACGCGGGCAGGGGACACCCGAACACCGGGGAGCTGTTTTTT	CASSYAGRGHPNTGELFF
TRBJ2-1	.	.	16	TRBV9	TGTGCCAGCAGCCCGGGCGGGGCTGCTTCCTACAATGAGCAGTTCTTC	CASSPGGAASYNEQFF
TRBJ1-1	.	TRBD1	13	TRBV29-1	TGCAGCGTTGATGGACAGGGGTACACTGAAGCTTTCTTT	CSVDGQGYTEAFF
TRBJ2-5	.	.	17	TRBV11-2	TGTGCCAGCAGCTTATTCTGGACCGGGGAGGGGGTAGAGACCCAGTACTTC	CASSLFWTGEGVETQYF
TRBJ1-4	.	.	14	TRBV7-9	TGTGCCAGCAGCTTAGATGGGAGAGGGGAAAAACTGTTTTTT	CASSLDGRGEKLFF
TRBJ2-7	.	.	16	TRBV27	TGTGCCAGCAGTCCGGGAGCAAATTCACAGAGGAACGAGCAGTACTTC	CASSPGANSQRNEQYF
TRBJ2-7	.	TRBD1	13	TRBV29-1	TGCAGCGTCCGGACAGGTGGACCCTACGAGCAGTACTTC	CSVRTGGPYEQYF
TRBJ1-5	.	.	15	TRBV5-1	TGCGCCAGCAGCTTGGGAGGTAGTTCCAATCAGCCCCAGCATTTT	CASSLGGSSNQPQHF
TRBJ1-5	.	.	15	TRBV11-2	TGTGCCAGCAGCTTAGGGTCTGGCAGCAATCAGCCCCAGCATTTT	CASSLGSGSNQPQHF
TRBJ2-7	once	TRBD2	18	TRBV14	TGTGCCAGCAGCGAAAGGTTGGCCAGGACTAGCTTTGCCTACGAGCAGTACTTC	CASSERLARTSFAYEQYF
TRBJ2-7	.	.	11	TRBV6-5	TGTGCCAGCAGTTATGGGCGCGAGCAGTACTTC	CASSYGREQYF
TRBJ1-2	once	TRBD1	18	TRBV7-8	TGTGCCAGCAGCCCCCCTCGACAGGGGCGCCGACTAAACTATGGCTACACCTTC	CASSPPRQGRRLNYGYTF
TRBJ1-2	.	TRBD1	14	TRBV27	TGTGCCAGCAGACCGACAGGGGCCTCCCCTGGCTACACCTTC	CASRPTGASPGYTF
TRBJ1-2	once	.	13	TRBV28	TGTGCCAGCAGGCCCGACAGTTTCTATGGCTACACCTTC	CASRPDSFYGYTF
TRBJ2-1	.	.	18	TRBV7-6	TGTGCCAGCAGCTTAGCGCTCATGAAAGGGGCGAAGTACAATGAGCAGTTCTTC	CASSLALMKGAKYNEQFF
TRBJ1-6	.	.	15	TRBV14	TGTGCCAGCAGCCAAGTTTCTGGGGCCAGTTCACCCCTCCACTTT	CASSQVSGASSPLHF
TRBJ1-1	.	.	14	TRBV6-2/TRBV6-3	TGTGCCAGCAGTTTAAACTTTCAGGCCGGAGAAGCTTTCTTT	CASSLNFQAGEAFF
TRBJ2-7	.	.	14	TRBV28	TGTGCCAGCAGTTTACGCCCAGGACAGAACAAGCAGTACTTC	CASSLRPGQNKQYF
TRBJ1-2	.	TRBD1	13	TRBV30	TGTGCCTGGAATGCAGGGGGCTACTATGGCTACACCTTC	CAWNAGGYYGYTF
TRBJ1-2	.	TRBD1	13	TRBV12-3/TRBV12-4	TGTGCCAGCAGCTCGGACAGGCCGCATGGCTACACCTTC	CASSSDRPHGYTF
TRBJ1-2	.	.	14	TRBV2	TGTGCCAGCAGTGAAGCGCACTTTAACTATGGCTACACCTTC	CASSEAHFNYGYTF
TRBJ1-5	.	TRBD1	14	TRBV5-4	TGTGCCAGCAGCCCCGGGGGACAGAATCAGCCCCAGCATTTT	CASSPGGQNQPQHF
TRBJ1-5	.	TRBD1	15	TRBV6-5	TGTGCCAGCTGGGACAGGGATAGGGGCGGGGGGCCCCAGCATTTT	CASWDRDRGGGPQHF
TRBJ2-7	.	TRBD2	14	TRBV7-3	TGTGCCAGCAGCTCCCGGGGGGGAGCCAGCGAGAAGTACTTC	CASSSRGGASEKYF
TRBJ1-1	.	TRBD1	15	TRBV6-5	TGTGCCAGCAGTTACGGGACAGGGCGAAACACTGAAGCTTTCTTT	CASSYGTGRNTEAFF
TRBJ2-7	.	TRBD1	20	TRBV27	TGTGCCCCCAGCCCGATTACCGGACAGGTAAAAATAAGTGGGACCTACGAGCAGTACTTC	CAPSPITGQVKISGTYEQYF
TRBJ1-1	.	.	21	TRBV9	TGTGCCAGCAGCGTAGGTAGGGAGTGGCGGCGGGATGGCGAAATGAACACTGAAGCTTTCTTT	CASSVGREWRRDGEMNTEAFF
TRBJ2-7	.	TRBD2	16	TRBV7-8	TGTGCCAGCAGCCTCAGGACTAGCGGGACGTCCTACGAGCAGTACTTC	CASSLRTSGTSYEQYF
TRBJ2-3	few	TRBD2	16	TRBV6-2/TRBV6-3	TGTGCCAGCAGTCCGGGACTAGCGGCTAGCACAGATACGCAGTATTTT	CASSPGLAASTDTQYF
TRBJ2-5	.	.	15	TRBV27	TGTGCCAGCAGTTTAGGAGGGGGGGGAGGGGAGACCCAGTACTTC	CASSLGGGGGETQYF
TRBJ2-2	.	TRBD2	17	TRBV9	TGTGCCAGCAGCCCGAACTCGGGACTAGAGTTCAGCGGGGAGCTGTTTTTT	CASSPNSGLEFSGELFF
TRBJ1-4	.	TRBD1	15	TRBV5-1	TGCGCCAGCAGCTTGGAGGGACAGGGGCTTGAAAAACTGTTTTTT	CASSLEGQGLEKLFF
TRBJ2-5	.	.	13	TRBV20-1	TGCAGTGCTAGTTTGTCCAGGGCTGAGACCCAGTACTTC	CSASLSRAETQYF
TRBJ2-7	few	TRBD2	16	TRBV10-1	TGCGCCAGCAGTGAGGGACTAGCGGGGGACTCCTACGAGCAGTACTTC	CASSEGLAGDSYEQYF
TRBJ1-2	.	TRBD1	15	TRBV5-1	TGCGCCAGCAGCCCAGGACAGGGGGGTTTCGGTGGCTACACCTTC	CASSPGQGGFGGYTF
TRBJ1-6	.	.	15	TRBV9	TGTGCCAGCAAGGAGGGAGCTCAGGAGGGTTCACCCCTCCACTTT	CASKEGAQEGSPLHF
TRBJ2-1	.	TRBD1	15	TRBV4-2	TGTGCCAGCAGCCCGACAGGGAGCTCCTACAATGAGCAGTTCTTC	CASSPTGSSYNEQFF
TRBJ1-2	.	.	12	TRBV29-1	TGCAGCGCCGGTAGGGGTTCCTATGGCTACACCTTC	CSAGRGSYGYTF
TRBJ1-2	.	.	14	TRBV5-5	TGTGCCAGCAGCTCGGCCGGTGGACTTTATGGCTACACCTTC	CASSSAGGLYGYTF
TRBJ1-2	.	TRBD1	13	TRBV2	TGTGCCAGCAGTGGGGACAGGCTGGGTGGCTACACCTTC	CASSGDRLGGYTF
TRBJ1-1	.	TRBD1	16	TRBV18	TGTGCCAGCTCACCACGCATCGTGACAGGGGGGGCTGAAGCTTTCTTT	CASSPRIVTGGAEAFF
TRBJ1-1	.	TRBD1	16	TRBV5-1	TGCGCCAGCAGCTCCCAAGGAGGGGGCCAAAACACTGAAGCTTTCTTT	CASSSQGGGQNTEAFF
TRBJ1-5	.	.	14	TRBV19	TGTGCCAGTAGTACCAACAGGGAGAATCAGCCCCAGCATTTT	CASSTNRENQPQHF
TRBJ1-4	.	TRBD1	14	TRBV18	TGTGCCAGCTCTCAGACAGGGACGAATGAAAAACTGTTTTTT	CASSQTGTNEKLFF
TRBJ1-2	.	TRBD1	13	TRBV27	TGTGCCAGCACCAGAGCGACAGGGTACGGCTACACCTTC	CASTRATGYGYTF
TRBJ1-2	.	.	14	TRBV9	TGTGCCAGCAGCTCCGAGCCGGGGAGTGGAGGCTACACCTTC	CASSSEPGSGGYTF
TRBJ1-5	.	.	14	TRBV5-5	TGTGCCAGCAGCGGCCGGGACACCAATCAGCCCCAGCATTTT	CASSGRDTNQPQHF
TRBJ2-3	once	.	13	TRBV19	TGTGCCACTCTAGGGGCTAACACAGATACGCAGTATTTT	CATLGANTDTQYF